This T cell receptor (beta chain) is from a study of T cells after yellow fever vaccination (dated by TCRdb to the late 2010s). Looking at the study overall: The SMART-Seq v4 Ultra Low Input RNA kit was used to prepare libraries from fractions with low cell numbers. To track T-cell clones before and after primary and booster YFV17D yellow fever vaccination, bulk TCR alpha and beta repertoires were sequenced longitudinally. Two healthy male donors, one aged 18 to 30 and one aged 30 to 40 years, were included in the cohort. Bulk PBMC replicates and cell subsets were isolated from blood drawn at multiple timepoints before and after both primary and secondary immunization.

Here is what the overall study found, with its caveats: Compared with the primary T-cell response, the secondary T-cell response was faster but weaker, reaching its peak on day 5 rather than on day 15. FACS-sorted repertoires could contain abundant contaminating clonotypes from the bulk population, so computational filtering was required. After the booster, most clones that had expanded after primary vaccination were detected again (approximately 97% of CD4 and 70% to 90% of CD8), suggesting broad maintenance of memory. Because only two donors were included in the study, the extent to which the findings can be generalized is limited. A small share of clonotypes was detected in both CD4 and CD8 compartments, with the overlap likely arising from convergent recombination.

Explained via the paper, the treatment or condition label denotes: live attenuated yellow fever vaccine strain. At each blood-draw timepoint, two biological replicates of bulk PBMCs were collected. PBMCs were isolated from peripheral blood using a standard Ficoll-Paque protocol. TriZol was used to extract RNA from bulk PBMCs, CD4 and CD8 fractions, and dextramer-positive and dextramer-negative fractions. Remarks on this clonotype: It lacks a known antigen. No qualities accompany the bases; no much larger clone lies one base away.

TCR cDNA was synthesized by 5'RACE template switching, through which a universal primer site and unique molecular identifiers were introduced. Priming for cDNA synthesis came from both the TCR alpha and TCR beta constant segments. Library amplification involved two PCR steps, and the second step added sample barcodes and sequencing adapters. Sequencing of the libraries was done on either Illumina HiSeq 2500 (2x100 bp) or NovaSeq (2x150 bp). The study's processing was this. Reads were demultiplexed and collapsed into UMI consensus sequences with MIGEC, and V(D)J alignment was performed with MiXCR. Using edgeR on replicate PBMC samples, clonotypes were called vaccine-responding if FDR was below 0.01 and the log2 fold change was above 5 up to day 15. Each bulk clonotype was labeled CD4 or CD8 based on which sequenced repertoire, CD4 or CD8, contained the clonotype at higher abundance. The public reads were run again by TCRdb, first through fastp at Q25 and then through MiXCR, and only productive beta chains were kept. For every CDR3 protein sequence, its rows merge into one entry that carries the most common genes and DNA. TCRdb, not the authors, supplied the V and J calls. Within this sample are just under 600,000 distinct CDR3 sequences, with approximately 13% of them counted one time only. Over 12% of the sample rests with the top ten.

Here the sequenced sample was PBMCs, taken on the day of the yellow fever booster vaccination. This sequence originates from a man between 25 and 39 years old who received the YFV17D yellow fever vaccine.

The CDR3 corresponds to CASSLSTGNYEQYF. In nucleotides, the sequence is TGCGCCAGCAGCTTGTCGACAGGCAACTACGAGCAGTACTTC. This chain is built from TRBV5-1 and TRBJ2-7; a tentative D match to TRBD1 spans 6 bases. Counted from cysteine to phenylalanine, this CDR3 has 14 amino acids. CDR3 DNA is the only sequence kept; it has 42 bases, read in frame from the first base. V is cut by 1 base and J by 3 bases, and the space between the germline ends is 11 bases. The germline V gene supplies CDR1 SGHRS and CDR2 YFSETQ. When the CDR3 is completed using the reference TRBV5-1 and TRBJ2-7 genes on either side, the full variable domain is KAGVTQTPRYLIKTRGQQVTLSCSPISGHRSVSWYQQTPGQGLQFLFEYFSETQRNKGNFPGRFSGRQFSNSRSEMNVSTLELGDSALYLCASSLSTGNYEQYFGPGTRLTVT.